Shown below are 14 T cell receptor beta chains from a single sample sequenced in a study of early T cells in non-severe SARS-CoV-2 infection. Via MiXCR, TCRdb re-called the 5' RACE reads, giving one row per CDR3 protein. This table holds about 77,000 distinct CDR3 sequences, less than 20% found once. Sequencing was performed on whole blood. The source is an adult who was a healthcare worker with PCR-confirmed SARS-CoV-2 infection or an uninfected control (not recorded which).

In this sample, this clonotype turned up a few times. The chain joins TRBV20-1 to TRBJ1-2; D gene uncertain. From germline, CDR1 is DFQATT and CDR2 SNEGSKA (reference sequence). The CDR3 consists of 12 residues. Trimming stripped 0 bases from V and 5 bases from J, with 7 bases between. The CDR3 sequence is CSARDWGYGYTF. CDR3 bases: TGCAGTGCTAGAGATTGGGGATATGGCTACACCTTC.

This chain links TRBV7-8 with TRBJ1-5, with D possibly TRBD1 on 6 matching bases. In germline, CDR1 is SGHVS, CDR2 FQNEAQ. The V and J ends lost 2 bases and 5 bases respectively, with 13 bases between them. This CDR3 spans 15 amino acids. CDR3 residues: CASSLFPSGDQPQHF. The CDR3 bases are TGTGCCAGCAGCTTATTCCCTTCAGGGGATCAGCCCCAGCATTTT.

This clonotype was counted between two and nine times. This chain joins TRBV12-3 or TRBV12-4 and TRBJ1-3; 8 nucleotides match TRBD1. The V and J ends lost 9 bases and 2 bases, in that order; junction bases with no gene match: 0. This CDR3 region has 12 residues. CDR3: CARQGAGNTIYF. CDR3 coding DNA: TGTGCCAGACAGGGGGCTGGAAACACCATATATTTT.

This chain uses TRBV14 with TRBJ2-6; D is unresolved. This CDR3 region has 15 residues. Germline lookup yields CDR1 SGHDN and CDR2 FVKESK. Between the trimmed V and J ends, which lost 0 bases and 2 bases, there was a span of 5 bases. CDR3 sequence: CASSQESPGANVLTF. The CDR3 bases are TGTGCCAGCAGCCAAGAGAGCCCTGGGGCCAACGTCCTGACTTTC.

The V and J genes are TRBV18 and TRBJ2-7; 7 bases fit TRBD1. CDR3 length: 15 amino acids. Germline-derived CDR1 and CDR2 are KGHSH and LQKENI. After removal of 4 bases from V and 3 bases from J, the junction contained 9 bases not matched to a gene. The CDR3 protein is CASSQDDRVIYEQYF. In nucleotides, the CDR3 is TGTGCCAGCTCACAGGACGACAGGGTAATCTACGAGCAGTACTTC.

The rearrangement links TRBV4-1 to TRBJ1-1; 10 bases map to TRBD1. CDR1 is MGHRA, CDR2 YSYEKL, per germline. The V segment lost 1 base and the J segment 6 bases; nucleotides outside the gene matches: 5. The CDR3 spans 15 residues. DNA of the CDR3: TGCGCCAGCAGCCAAGTGACAGGGGGCATTGCTGAAGCTTTCTTT. It is translated as CASSQVTGGIAEAFF.

V usage is TRBV11-2 and J usage is TRBJ2-7, with D hard to call. The CDR3 totals 13 residues. Germline V gives CDR1 SGHAT, CDR2 FQNNGV. V lost 2 bases and J lost 3, with 8 bases in between. As DNA, the CDR3 is TGTGCCAGCAGCTTACTTCCAGGCTACGAGCAGTACTTC. This sequence encodes CASSLLPGYEQYF.

This clonotype has only a few counts. J is TRBJ2-5 and V is TRBV2; 10 bases are a match to TRBD2. There are 15 residues in the CDR3. Germline-derived CDR1 and CDR2 are SNHLY and FYNNEI. Germline trimming cut 4 bases from V and 4 bases from J; bases unmatched to any gene: 6. CDR3 nucleotide sequence: TGTGCCAGCAGTGCCAAGCGGGAGGGCCGAGAGACCCAGTACTTC. Amino acids: CASSAKREGRETQYF.

In its sample, this clonotype was seen a few times. V usage is TRBV19 and J usage is TRBJ1-1, with D possibly being TRBD1 (5 bases). With 5 bases removed from V and 6 bases from J, the gap between germline ends came to 13 bases. The CDR3 spans 13 residues. CDR1 LNHDA and CDR2 SQIVND come from the germline V gene (reference sequence). CDR3 region: CASSLGGPSEAFF. In DNA, the CDR3 is TGTGCCAGTAGTTTGGGGGGTCCCTCTGAAGCTTTCTTT.

This clonotype was recorded many times. This sequence joins TRBV18 and TRBJ2-3; D remains unclear. The germline V gene has CDR1 KGHSH and CDR2 LQKENI. V was shortened by 2 bases and J by 1 base, with 7 bases between the two germline ends. This CDR3 is built from 14 residues. For the CDR3, the DNA is TGTGCCAGCTCACCAGGGGTGGGCACAGATACGCAGTATTTT. Protein sequence: CASSPGVGTDTQYF.

CDR3 loop: CASTTGGAYNEQFF. CDR3 in DNA: TGTGCCAGCACCACAGGGGGTGCCTACAATGAGCAGTTCTTC. The rearrangement uses TRBV9 and TRBJ2-1, with 8 positions matching TRBD1. CDR3 size: 14 residues. V shed 6 bases, J shed 2 bases, and the junction held 4 bases outside the gene matches. CDR1 is SGDLS, CDR2 YYNGEE, per germline.

The chain uses TRBV24-1 and TRBJ2-1, with unresolved D. V was pared by 5 bases and J by 7 bases, with 14 bases between. Germline lookup yields CDR1 KGHDR and CDR2 SFDVKD. This CDR3 region has 14 residues. This CDR3 is CATSVRAQGNEQFF. As DNA, the CDR3 is TGTGCCACCAGTGTTCGGGCCCAAGGGAATGAGCAGTTCTTC.

The gene calls are TRBV7-9 and TRBJ2-6; TRBD1 is a possible D gene (6 bases). This CDR3 has 13 amino acids. Trimming removed 9 bases at V and 2 bases at J, with 8 bases between. The germline CDR1 and CDR2 sequences are SEHNR and FQNEAQ (reference sequence). CDR3 DNA sequence: TGTGCCAGTAAGGGGGCTGGGGCCAACGTCCTGACTTTC. Protein: CASKGAGANVLTF.

This rearrangement joins TRBV19 to TRBJ2-1; 10 positions agree with TRBD2. CDR1 is LNHDA and CDR2 is SQIVND in the germline V gene (reference sequence). Trimming at V came to 6 bases and at J to 6 bases, leaving 8 bases not matched to a gene. The CDR3 is made up of 15 amino acids. CDR3 amino acids: CASRQSGGAPNEQFF. The DNA for the CDR3 is TGTGCCAGTAGGCAGAGCGGGGGGGCCCCCAATGAGCAGTTCTTC.